Listed below are T cell receptor beta chains from one sample, sequenced in a study of monozygotic twins with inflammatory bowel disease. TCRdb reanalyzed the 5' RACE reads, giving one entry per CDR3 protein sequence and no DNA. This listing includes some 440,000 distinct CDR3 sequences. Specimen: blood. The source is a human donor with ulcerative colitis or Crohn's disease, or a healthy co-twin of an affected twin (not recorded which). Both conserved end residues are part of each CDR3. Each record gives: J gene, V gene, CDR3 protein.

j_call: TRBJ2-3; v_call: TRBV7-2; cdr3_aa: CASSLGGPIADTQYF
j_call: TRBJ2-1; v_call: TRBV20-1; cdr3_aa: CSAYSSYNEQFF
j_call: TRBJ2-1; v_call: TRBV5-8; cdr3_aa: CASSLAVRGAGEQFF
j_call: TRBJ1-2; v_call: TRBV11-2; cdr3_aa: CASSPEGRASYGYTF
j_call: TRBJ1-2; v_call: TRBV28; cdr3_aa: CASSSATPHWANYGYTF
j_call: TRBJ2-7; v_call: TRBV5-1; cdr3_aa: CASALDRDYEQYF
j_call: TRBJ2-2; v_call: TRBV7-6; cdr3_aa: CASSHPESTGELFF
j_call: TRBJ1-2; v_call: TRBV20-1; cdr3_aa: CSGRGQGSINYGYTF
j_call: TRBJ2-3; v_call: TRBV6-1; cdr3_aa: CASSQRGGAADTQYF
j_call: TRBJ1-2; v_call: TRBV12-3/TRBV12-4; cdr3_aa: CASSTGGVDGYTF
j_call: TRBJ2-2; v_call: TRBV5-1; cdr3_aa: CASSRDSDTGELFF
j_call: TRBJ1-6; v_call: TRBV4-2; cdr3_aa: CASSQGIQSNSPLHF
j_call: TRBJ2-1; v_call: TRBV6-5; cdr3_aa: CASSLARTSGRVEQFF
j_call: TRBJ1-5; v_call: TRBV7-9; cdr3_aa: CASSTLVPGETQSNQPQHF
j_call: TRBJ1-1; v_call: TRBV5-4; cdr3_aa: CASSLVDRVNTEAFF
j_call: TRBJ2-3; v_call: TRBV28; cdr3_aa: CASSYKTSGILDTQYF
j_call: TRBJ1-4; v_call: TRBV7-2; cdr3_aa: CASSFHGPNEKLFF
j_call: TRBJ2-5; v_call: TRBV5-4; cdr3_aa: CASSQPDRETQYF
j_call: TRBJ1-1; v_call: TRBV5-1; cdr3_aa: CASSGGTGVNTEAFF
j_call: TRBJ2-1; v_call: TRBV4-1; cdr3_aa: CASSQGTKISNEQFF
j_call: TRBJ1-5; v_call: TRBV19; cdr3_aa: CASSWSGNQPQHF
j_call: TRBJ2-1; v_call: TRBV29-1; cdr3_aa: CSADLTGVIYNEQFF
j_call: TRBJ2-1; v_call: TRBV4-1; cdr3_aa: CASSQDQGDAMRPNNEQFF
j_call: TRBJ2-3; v_call: TRBV20-1; cdr3_aa: CSARGGRGLAGNTQYF
j_call: TRBJ1-1; v_call: TRBV20-1; cdr3_aa: CSARDGSPNTEAFF
j_call: TRBJ2-1; v_call: TRBV5-1; cdr3_aa: CASSLGDDYNEQFF
j_call: TRBJ2-1; v_call: TRBV7-9; cdr3_aa: CASSLGPSGGPHNEQFF
j_call: TRBJ2-5; v_call: TRBV24-1; cdr3_aa: CATSTGTSGSYQETQYF
j_call: TRBJ2-1; v_call: TRBV29-1; cdr3_aa: CSVNLAGVSYNEQFF
j_call: TRBJ2-5; v_call: TRBV6-1; cdr3_aa: CASSEVQGWGQETQYF
j_call: TRBJ1-2; v_call: TRBV7-9; cdr3_aa: CASSLAGTGEPYGYTF
j_call: TRBJ1-4; v_call: TRBV28; cdr3_aa: CASSSGTTNEKLFF
j_call: TRBJ2-7; v_call: TRBV12-3/TRBV12-4; cdr3_aa: CASSYRRSFSGEQYF
j_call: TRBJ2-1; v_call: TRBV27; cdr3_aa: CASRDLAGGYNEQFF
j_call: TRBJ2-7; v_call: TRBV27; cdr3_aa: CASSDLAGEVSYEQYF
j_call: TRBJ2-7; v_call: TRBV3-1; cdr3_aa: CASSQDPLAGGKEQYF
j_call: TRBJ2-4; v_call: TRBV6-1; cdr3_aa: CASSGQGIAKNIQYF
j_call: TRBJ1-2; v_call: TRBV3-1; cdr3_aa: CASSLGPDTNYGYTF
j_call: TRBJ2-3; v_call: TRBV7-9; cdr3_aa: CASSLTSGETDTQYF
j_call: TRBJ2-7; v_call: TRBV4-2; cdr3_aa: CASSQEDLGQDYSYEQYF
j_call: TRBJ2-1; v_call: TRBV11-2; cdr3_aa: CASSNNPGQFF
j_call: TRBJ1-5; v_call: TRBV12-3/TRBV12-4; cdr3_aa: CASSRQGTGNQPQHF
j_call: TRBJ2-7; v_call: TRBV7-2; cdr3_aa: CASSLEVGQYF
j_call: TRBJ2-1; v_call: TRBV9; cdr3_aa: CASSPRTGKINEQFF
j_call: TRBJ2-1; v_call: TRBV25-1; cdr3_aa: CASSGASGGGEQFF
j_call: TRBJ1-1; v_call: TRBV7-9; cdr3_aa: CASSLDGGSTEAFF
j_call: TRBJ2-1; v_call: TRBV20-1; cdr3_aa: CSATSGRVHNEQFF
j_call: TRBJ1-2; v_call: TRBV15; cdr3_aa: CATSGQTGPYGYTF
j_call: TRBJ2-1; v_call: TRBV18; cdr3_aa: CASSFRFTSGTAVDEQFF
j_call: TRBJ2-3; v_call: TRBV6-2/TRBV6-3; cdr3_aa: CVSSSGAGGKTQYF
j_call: TRBJ2-1; v_call: TRBV7-9; cdr3_aa: CASSGVRDREGNEQFF
j_call: TRBJ2-7; v_call: TRBV7-8; cdr3_aa: CASSFPGGGEQYF
j_call: TRBJ1-2; v_call: TRBV7-2; cdr3_aa: CASSPGTTNYGYTF